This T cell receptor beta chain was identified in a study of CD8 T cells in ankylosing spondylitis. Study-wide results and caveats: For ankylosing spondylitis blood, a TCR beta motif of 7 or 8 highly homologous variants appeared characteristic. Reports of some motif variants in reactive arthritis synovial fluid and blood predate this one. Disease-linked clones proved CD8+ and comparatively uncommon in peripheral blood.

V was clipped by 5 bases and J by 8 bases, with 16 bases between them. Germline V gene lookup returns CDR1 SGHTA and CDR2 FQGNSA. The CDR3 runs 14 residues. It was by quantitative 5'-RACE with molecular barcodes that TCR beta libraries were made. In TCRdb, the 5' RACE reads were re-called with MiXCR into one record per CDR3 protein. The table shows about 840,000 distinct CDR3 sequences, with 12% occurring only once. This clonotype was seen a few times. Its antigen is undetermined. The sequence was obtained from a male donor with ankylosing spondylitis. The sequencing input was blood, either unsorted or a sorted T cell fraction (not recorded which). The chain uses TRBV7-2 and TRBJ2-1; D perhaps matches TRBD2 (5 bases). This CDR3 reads CASSPAHSRDEQFF. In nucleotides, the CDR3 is TGTGCCAGCAGCCCCGCCCACTCGAGGGATGAGCAGTTCTTC. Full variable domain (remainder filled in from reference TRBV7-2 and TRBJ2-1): GAGVSQSPSNKVTEKGKDVELRCDPISGHTALYWYRQSLGQGLEFLIYFQGNSAPDKSGLPSDRFSAERTGGSVSTLTIQRTQQEDSAVYLCASSPAHSRDEQFFGPGTRLTVL.